This passage covers 13 T cell receptor beta chains from one sample sequenced in a study of regulatory T cells in long-lasting Graves disease (dated by TCRdb to 2020 to 2023). The time point label, read with the paper, signifies: persistent/refractory GD, antithyroid drugs over 5 years with positive TRAb. RNA was extracted from PBMCs in TRIzol for both TCR sequencing and RNA sequencing. Library method: multiplex PCR. Sequencing used an Illumina HiSeq 4000. TCR beta libraries were built with iRepertoire HTBI primers and Arm-PCR amplification of CDR3 regions. The public sequencing data were trimmed at Q25 with fastp and processed into clonotypes with MiXCR by TCRdb, which kept only in-frame beta chains. Each CDR3 protein appears once, grouped with its most common genes and DNA. For this sample the table gives fewer than 450,000 distinct CDR3 sequences, of which 20% were detected only once. Less than 25% of the sample goes to the ten largest clones.

Sequencing used peripheral blood mononuclear cells (PBMCs), obtained when the disease was refractory, from a patient treated with antithyroid drugs. The receptor source for this set is a female donor with Graves disease.

In its sample, this clonotype was seen a few times. The chain is built from TRBV20-1 and TRBJ1-4, with 7 bases matching TRBD1. This CDR3 region has 14 residues. Germline-derived CDR1 and CDR2 are DFQATT and SNEGSKA (reference sequence). V gave up 5 bases and J gave up 1 base; unmatched junction bases: 4. The CDR3 here is CSARTGRTNEKLFF. The CDR3, as DNA: TGCAGTGCTCGGACAGGCCGAACTAATGAAAAACTGTTTTTT.

The sample holds a few counts of this clonotype. The V and J genes are TRBV30 and TRBJ1-2; D uncertain. V lost 4 bases and J lost 0, with 9 bases in between. The germline V gene has CDR1 GTSNPN and CDR2 SVGIG (reference sequence). The CDR3 length is 13 residues. CDR3 protein: CAWTTAANYGYTF. The DNA of the CDR3 is TGTGCCTGGACTACAGCCGCTAACTATGGCTACACCTTC.

This clonotype was detected ten times or more. The chain uses TRBV12-3 or TRBV12-4 and TRBJ2-7, with 7 nucleotides matching TRBD1. The CDR3 runs to 14 residues. Trimming cost V 4 bases and J 3 bases; bases outside gene matches: 6. The CDR3 DNA is TGTGCCAGCAGTTCCCCGGACAGGTACTACGAGCAGTACTTC. As protein: CASSSPDRYYEQYF.

This clonotype has just a few counts. V is TRBV30 and J is TRBJ2-2, with D perhaps matching TRBD1 (5 bases). The germline V gene encodes CDR1 GTSNPN and CDR2 SVGIG (reference sequence). Trimming cost V 3 bases and J 1 base, with 9 bases left between them. The CDR3 contains 14 residues. The CDR3 loop is CAWSYRRNTGELFF. The CDR3 DNA follows: TGTGCCTGGAGCTACAGGCGGAACACCGGGGAGCTGTTTTTT.

V and J are TRBV6-1 and TRBJ2-2, with TRBD1 matching 7 bases. CDR3 size: 19 residues. J was trimmed by 0 bases and V by 2 bases; bases with no gene match: 12. Germline V gene data show CDR1 as MNHNS and CDR2 as SASEGT. The CDR3 reads CASSERAPEQGPNTGELFF. The CDR3 DNA sequence: TGTGCCAGCAGTGAAAGGGCCCCCGAACAGGGGCCGAACACCGGGGAGCTGTTTTTT.

This clonotype has ten or more counts. The chain carries TRBV10-2 and TRBJ1-2, with TRBD1 as a possible D gene (6 bases). V gave up 2 bases and J gave up 0 bases, with 16 bases separating them. Germline CDR1 is WSHSY and CDR2 is SAAADI. The CDR3 length is 17 residues. The CDR3 reads CASSEGQSPVSNYGYTF. CDR3 DNA: TGCGCCAGCAGTGAGGGACAGTCCCCCGTATCTAACTATGGCTACACCTTC.

Turning to this clonotype: Possible read error: a much larger clone is one base away. The V call is TRBV2, the J call TRBJ2-7, with 7 bases fitting TRBD2. Looked up from germline, CDR1 is SNHLY and CDR2 is FYNNEI. This CDR3 comprises 16 residues. J lost 3 bases, V lost 6 bases, and 14 bases had no gene match. The CDR3: CASSGGWASGNYEQYF. CDR3 nucleotide sequence: TGTGCCAGCAGCGGAGGTTGGGCTAGCGGTAACTACGAGCAGTACTTC.

J is TRBJ1-4 and V is TRBV29-1; D is possibly TRBD1 (5 bases). The V and J ends lost 2 bases and 11 bases respectively, with 9 bases between them. The CDR3 has 11 residues. Germline CDR1 reads SQVTM; CDR2 reads ANQGSEA. The CDR3 region is CSVEQGFKLFF. The CDR3 coding sequence is TGCAGCGTTGAACAGGGATTCAAACTGTTTTTT. Complete variable domain (other parts from reference TRBV29-1 and TRBJ1-4): SAVISQKPSRDICQRGTSLTIQCQVDSQVTMMFWYRQQPGQSLTLIATANQGSEATYESGFVIDKFPISRPNLTFSTLTVSNMSPEDSSIYLCSVEQGFKLFFGSGTQLSVL.

This clonotype appeared a few times. The chain recombines TRBV3-1 with TRBJ2-2; D is uncertain. Germline assignment: CDR1 LGHDT and CDR2 YNNKEL (reference sequence). The CDR3 length is 13 residues. Trimming pared 1 base from V and 4 bases from J, leaving 4 bases between. The CDR3 DNA is TGTGCCAGCAGCCAAGTTCGCACCGGGGAGCTGTTTTTT. Amino acids: CASSQVRTGELFF.

This clonotype was recorded many times. As DNA, the CDR3 is TGTGCCAGCAGCTTAGCGGCTAGGGATGCGATGGACTACCACACCGGGGAGCTGTTTTTT. Translating it yields CASSLAARDAMDYHTGELFF. The gene calls are TRBV11-2 and TRBJ2-2; D might be TRBD2 (6 bases). Germline V gene lookup returns CDR1 SGHAT and CDR2 FQNNGV. The CDR3 loop spans 20 amino acids. V lost 1 base, J lost 3 bases, and 24 bases lay in between. The variable domain in full, completed from reference TRBV11-2 and TRBJ2-2, reads EAGVAQSPRYKIIEKRQSVAFWCNPISGHATLYWYQQILGQGPKLLIQFQNNGVVDDSQLPKDRFSAERLKGVDSTLKIQPAKLEDSAVYLCASSLAARDAMDYHTGELFFGEGSRLTVL.

The V call is TRBV10-1, the J call TRBJ2-7; TRBD1 is a possible D gene (5 bases). Germline V gene data show CDR1 as WNHNN and CDR2 as SYGVQD (reference sequence). Trimming removed 0 bases from V and 5 bases from J, with 14 bases in between. The CDR3 is made up of 15 amino acids. In DNA form, the CDR3 reads TGCGCCAGCAGTGAGTCTAGGACACAGTCTAACGAGCAGTACTTC. This codes for CASSESRTQSNEQYF.

In its sample, this clonotype was seen a few times. V is TRBV3-1 and J is TRBJ1-1, with 10 bases that match TRBD1. Germline-derived CDR1 and CDR2 are LGHDT and YNNKEL (reference sequence). The CDR3 contains 17 residues. The trim removed 4 bases at V and 4 bases at J, leaving 12 bases unmatched. The CDR3 DNA reads as TGTGCCAGCAGCCCTTGGGACAGGGGTTGGGGGGGCACTGAAGCTTTCTTT. It specifies CASSPWDRGWGGTEAFF.

This clonotype was counted a few times. The chain recombines TRBV12-3 or TRBV12-4 with TRBJ1-5; D not certain. Trimming cost V 3 bases and J 7 bases, with 13 bases left between them. The CDR3 runs 14 residues. The CDR3 nucleotides read TGTGCCAGCAGTTTCGGTCCCCCTGGGCAGCCCCAGCATTTT. This encodes CASSFGPPGQPQHF.